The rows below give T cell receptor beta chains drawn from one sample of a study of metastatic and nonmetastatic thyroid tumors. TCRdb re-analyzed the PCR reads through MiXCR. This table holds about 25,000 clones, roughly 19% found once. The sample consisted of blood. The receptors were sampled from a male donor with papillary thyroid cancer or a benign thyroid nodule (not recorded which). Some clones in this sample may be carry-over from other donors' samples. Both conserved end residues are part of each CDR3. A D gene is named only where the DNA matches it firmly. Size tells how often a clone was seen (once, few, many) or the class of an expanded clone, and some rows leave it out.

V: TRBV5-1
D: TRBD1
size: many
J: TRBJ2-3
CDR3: CASSLETGKSTDTQYF

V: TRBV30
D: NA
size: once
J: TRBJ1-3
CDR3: CAWSPLPGGAIYF

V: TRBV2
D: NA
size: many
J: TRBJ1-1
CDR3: CASSVRTYNTEAFF

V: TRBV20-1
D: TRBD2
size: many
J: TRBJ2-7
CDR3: CSAREREFGQYF

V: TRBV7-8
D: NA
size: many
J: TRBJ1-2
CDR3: CASSLGSWGYTF

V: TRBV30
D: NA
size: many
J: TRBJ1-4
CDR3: CAWSGGGGRKLFF

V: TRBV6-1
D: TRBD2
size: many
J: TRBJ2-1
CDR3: CASSESVAGVNNEQFF

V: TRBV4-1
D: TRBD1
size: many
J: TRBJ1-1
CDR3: CASSHPPDRDVNTEAFF

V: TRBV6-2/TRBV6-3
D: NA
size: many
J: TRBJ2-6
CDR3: CATVAWGLSGANVLTF

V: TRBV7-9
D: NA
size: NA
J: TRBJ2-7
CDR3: CSSSLPGNEQYF

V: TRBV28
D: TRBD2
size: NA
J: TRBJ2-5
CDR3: CASRTTSGIGETQYF

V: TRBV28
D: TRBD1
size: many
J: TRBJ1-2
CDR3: CASSFDRVGYTF

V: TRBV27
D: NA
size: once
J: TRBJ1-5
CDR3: CASSDDSNQPKHF

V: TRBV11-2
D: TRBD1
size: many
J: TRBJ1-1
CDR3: CASSSGQIMNTEAFF

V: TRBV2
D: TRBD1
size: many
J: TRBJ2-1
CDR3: CASSVRTGGRNEQFF

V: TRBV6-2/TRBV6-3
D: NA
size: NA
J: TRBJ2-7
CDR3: CASSQSSYEQYF

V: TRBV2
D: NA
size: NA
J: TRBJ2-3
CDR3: CASSETGSSADTQYF

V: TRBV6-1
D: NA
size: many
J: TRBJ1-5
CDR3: CASYPVGGSGQPQHF

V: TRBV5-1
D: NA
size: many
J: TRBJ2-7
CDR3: CASSEDGPYEQYF

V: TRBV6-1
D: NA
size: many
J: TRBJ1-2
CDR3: CASSGILDRNSNGYTF

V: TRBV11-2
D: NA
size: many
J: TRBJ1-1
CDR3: CASSLEGKGTEAFF

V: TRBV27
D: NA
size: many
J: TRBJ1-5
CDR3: CASSLRGDQPQHF

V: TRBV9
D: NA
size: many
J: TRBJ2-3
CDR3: CASRALAFDTQYF